A single sample gave rise to the 9 T cell receptor beta chains below, sequenced in a study of T cell responses to AZD1222 COVID-19 vaccine. The method was immunoSEQ multiplex PCR; TCRdb's version includes in-frame clones alone and lacks a portion of them. The sample contains about 190,000 clones, almost 95% of which appear only once. The material was peripheral blood, obtained on day 0 of AZD1222 vaccination. The origin of the receptors is an adult in good health.

The rearrangement links TRBV28 to TRBJ2-1, with TRBD2 identical over 14 bases. CDR1 and CDR2 from the germline V gene are MDHEN and SYDVKM. J gave up 4 bases and V 4 bases, and 18 bases lay outside the gene matches. The length of the CDR3 is 21 residues. In DNA, the CDR3 is TGTGCCAGCAGTTCGATTTTGGCCGGGACTAGCGGGAGCAGGACTTACAATGAGCAGTTCTTC. Its translation: CASSSILAGTSGSRTYNEQFF.

This chain links TRBV10-3 with TRBJ2-1; TRBD2 agrees at 13 bases. This CDR3 region has 15 residues. Germline-derived CDR1 and CDR2 are ENHRY and SYGVKD. The ends lost 6 bases at V and 7 bases at J; junction bases unmatched: 6. The CDR3 spells CAIRTLAGGPNEQFF. Written as DNA, the CDR3 is TGTGCCATCAGAACACTAGCGGGAGGGCCAAATGAGCAGTTCTTC.

Points on this clone: The sample holds other DNA sequences that translate to the same CDR3. This rearrangement joins TRBV27 to TRBJ2-7; D is uncertain. The CDR3 loop spans 13 amino acids. Trimming pared 1 base from V and 0 bases from J, leaving 4 bases between. CDR1 and CDR2 (germline): MNHEY, SMNVEV (reference sequence). For the CDR3, the DNA is TGTGCCAGCAGTTTATACGACTCCTACGAGCAGTACTTC. This codes for CASSLYDSYEQYF.

The V gene is TRBV7-9, the J gene TRBJ1-1, with a possible D match to TRBD1 (6 bases). Trimming took 4 bases from V and 0 from J, leaving 12 bases between them. The CDR3 is made up of 15 amino acids. Germline assignment: CDR1 SEHNR and CDR2 FQNEAQ (reference sequence). The CDR3 is CASSSGAQLNTEAFF. CDR3 coding DNA: TGTGCCAGCAGCTCAGGGGCACAGTTGAACACTGAAGCTTTCTTT.

The chain recombines TRBV28 with TRBJ2-1; TRBD1 might be the D (6 bases). The germline V gene has CDR1 MDHEN and CDR2 SYDVKM. Trimming removed 8 bases from V and 8 bases from J, with 13 bases in between. The CDR3 totals 12 residues. DNA for the CDR3: TGTGCCAGCCAGTCCAGGGGCGATGAGCAGTTCTTC. Its translation is CASQSRGDEQFF.

The V gene is TRBV30, the J gene TRBJ2-7; a possible D gene is TRBD2 (5 bases). Germline V gives CDR1 GTSNPN, CDR2 SVGIG (reference sequence). With 5 bases removed from V and 3 bases from J, the gap between germline ends came to 14 bases. The CDR3 is 13 residues long. The CDR3 loop is CAWSGTLLYEQYF. The CDR3 DNA reads TGTGCCTGGTCGGGAACCCTCCTCTACGAGCAGTACTTC.

The count of this clone is one. This chain links TRBV7-3 with TRBJ2-7, with TRBD2 identical over 14 bases. This CDR3 region has 14 residues. V lost 3 bases to trimming and J lost 6 bases; unmatched junction nucleotides: 1. The germline V gene has CDR1 SGHTA and CDR2 FQGTGA. This chain's CDR3 is CASSLGLAGVEQYF. CDR3 nucleotides: TGTGCCAGCAGCTTGGGACTAGCGGGAGTCGAGCAGTACTTC.

The V and J genes are TRBV19 and TRBJ1-3, with no clear D. V lost 4 bases and J lost 0, with 13 bases in between. Germline loops: CDR1 LNHDA, CDR2 SQIVND (reference sequence). The CDR3 length is 16 residues. The chain's CDR3 is CASSTLQMSSGNTIYF. CDR3 DNA sequence: TGTGCCAGTAGTACCCTCCAGATGAGCTCTGGAAACACCATATATTTT.

The chain has TRBV5-1 and TRBJ2-7, with 7 bases fitting TRBD2. Germline V gene lookup returns CDR1 SGHRS and CDR2 YFSETQ. The CDR3 has 17 residues. Trimming cost V 7 bases and J 3 bases; bases outside gene matches: 19. The CDR3 DNA follows: TGCGCCAGCCCTCGTACTGGAAAAGAGCGGGATCGCTACGAGCAGTACTTC. Amino acids: CASPRTGKERDRYEQYF.